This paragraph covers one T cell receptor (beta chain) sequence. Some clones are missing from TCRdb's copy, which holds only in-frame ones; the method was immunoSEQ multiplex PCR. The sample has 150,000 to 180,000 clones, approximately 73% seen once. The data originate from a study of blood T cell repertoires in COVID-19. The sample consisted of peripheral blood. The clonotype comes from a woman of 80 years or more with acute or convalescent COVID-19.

The DNA for the CDR3 is TGCGCCAGCAGCTTTAGGGACACAACAGATACGCAGTATTTT. Translating gives CASSFRDTTDTQYF. The V and J genes are TRBV5-1 and TRBJ2-3, with D tentatively TRBD1 (6 bases). CDR3 length equals 14 residues. Germline-derived CDR1 and CDR2 are SGHRS and YFSETQ. V lost 2 bases and J 3 bases, leaving 10 bases between the germline ends.